The rows below give T cell receptor beta chains drawn from one sample of a study of blood T cell repertoires in COVID-19. Repertoires were generated with immunoSEQ multiplex PCR, while TCRdb's copy carries only in-frame clones and drops some. The sample lists 55,000 to 70,000 clones; 65% to 85% were seen once. Material: peripheral blood. These receptor sequences come from a man aged 55 to 70 with acute or convalescent COVID-19. CDR3s include the opening cysteine and the closing phenylalanine or tryptophan. A D gene is named only where the DNA matches it firmly. Where a row states a size, it is once, few, many or the class of an expanded clone; other rows omit it.

>TRBV28|NA|NA|TRBJ1-2
TGTGCCAGCAGTTGGGCCCTGGGCTATGGCTACACCTTC
CASSWALGYGYTF
>TRBV19|NA|many|TRBJ2-4
TGTGCCAGTAGTCTAGAGGCAGGGCCCGGGGCCAAAAACATTCAGTACTTC
CASSLEAGPGAKNIQYF
>TRBV7-9|NA|NA|TRBJ1-1
TGTGCCAGCAGCTTCTACGAGGGGAACACTGAAGCTTTCTTT
CASSFYEGNTEAFF
>TRBV5-1|TRBD1|NA|TRBJ1-1
TGCGCCAGCAGCGAGACAGGGTCCACTGAAGCTTTCTTT
CASSETGSTEAFF
>TRBV11-2|NA|NA|TRBJ2-3
TGTGCCAGCAGCTTAGCCGGGACTCGCAAAGATACGCAGTATTTT
CASSLAGTRKDTQYF
>TRBV6-5|TRBD1|NA|TRBJ1-2
TGTGCCAGCGGACAGGTAGCTAACTATGGCTACACCTTC
CASGQVANYGYTF
>TRBV20-1|NA|NA|TRBJ1-2
TGCAGTGCTAAACCGGTGAAAGGCTACACCTTC
CSAKPVKGYTF
>TRBV27|NA|NA|TRBJ1-1
TGTGCCAGCAGTTTAATGGACAGCAACACTGAAGCTTTCTTT
CASSLMDSNTEAFF
>TRBV7-8|NA|NA|TRBJ2-7
TGTGCCAGCAGCTTAAGACCGGTTTGGGGAGACGAGCAGTACTTC
CASSLRPVWGDEQYF
>TRBV5-1|NA|NA|TRBJ1-1
TGCGCCAGCAGCTTGCAGAACATGAACACTGAAGCTTTCTTT
CASSLQNMNTEAFF
>TRBV27|TRBD1|NA|TRBJ1-2
TGTGCCAGCAGTCTCCATCCAACAGGGACAGCAATTTCCTATGGCTACACCTTC
CASSLHPTGTAISYGYTF
>TRBV7-2|TRBD2|once|TRBJ2-7
TGTGCCAGCAGCTTAGGACTAGCGGGGGACTACGAGCAGTACTTC
CASSLGLAGDYEQYF
>TRBV28|NA|NA|TRBJ1-2
TGTGCCAGCAGTACTCGGACAGAGGGGGTTTGGTATGGCTACACCTTC
CASSTRTEGVWYGYTF
>TRBV5-1|NA|NA|TRBJ2-2
TGCGCCAGCAGCATTGACAGGAACACCGGGGAGCTGTTTTTT
CASSIDRNTGELFF
>TRBV7-9|NA|few|TRBJ2-2
TGTGCCAGCAGCCTCCCGGGAGGGGGCCACCCTGGAACCGGGGAGCTGTTTTTT
CASSLPGGGHPGTGELFF
>TRBV24-1|NA|NA|TRBJ2-5
NA
CATSSSGAQETQYF
>TRBV13|TRBD1|NA|TRBJ2-1
TGTGCCAGCCTTTTTGGAGGCAGGGGGCAAAGTGAGCAGTTCTTC
CASLFGGRGQSEQFF
>TRBV4-1|TRBD2|NA|TRBJ2-3
TGCGCCAGCAGCCAAGGACTAGCAAACACGCAGTATTTT
CASSQGLANTQYF
>TRBV5-1|TRBD1|NA|TRBJ2-5
TGCGCCAGCAGCACCGGGACAGGCCTTGAGACCCAGTACTTC
CASSTGTGLETQYF
>TRBV7-2|NA|NA|TRBJ1-6
TGTGCCAGCAGCTTAACGCAGTATAATTCACCCCTCCACTTT
CASSLTQYNSPLHF
>TRBV19|TRBD2|NA|TRBJ2-2
TGTGCCAGTAGTCCGGGACTAGCGGGGAACGGGGAGCTGTTTTTT
CASSPGLAGNGELFF
>TRBV9|NA|NA|TRBJ1-1
TGTGCCAGCAGCTCCGGGGGCACTGAAGCTTTCTTT
CASSSGGTEAFF
>TRBV29-1|NA|once|TRBJ1-2
TGCAGCGTTGAAGATCAAGGCAGGGGCTATGGCTACACCTTC
CSVEDQGRGYGYTF
>TRBV19|NA|NA|TRBJ2-7
TGTGCCAGTAGTCCCGGGACAACCAGCGAGCAGTACTTC
CASSPGTTSEQYF
>TRBV5-1|TRBD1|NA|TRBJ2-7
TGCGCCAGCAGCTTGCGGGGGACAGGGATGGGCGAGCAGTACTTC
CASSLRGTGMGEQYF
>TRBV29-1|NA|NA|TRBJ1-2
TGCAGCGTTAGCACAGGGTCGGGAGGCTACACCTTC
CSVSTGSGGYTF
>TRBV24-1|NA|NA|TRBJ2-1
TGTGCCACCAGTCGAGGCGGTGAGCAGTTCTTC
CATSRGGEQFF
>TRBV5-6|NA|medium-sized|TRBJ2-2
TGTGCCAGCAGCTTCACATTCACCGGGGAGCTGTTTTTT
CASSFTFTGELFF
>TRBV18|TRBD2|NA|TRBJ2-3
TGTGCCAGCTCACCAGGACTAGCGGGGACCAGCACAGATACGCAGTATTTT
CASSPGLAGTSTDTQYF
>TRBV5-1|NA|NA|TRBJ2-5
TGCGCCAGCAGCTTGGCCCAGGAAGGAGAGACCCAGTACTTC
CASSLAQEGETQYF
>TRBV15|NA|NA|TRBJ1-2
TGTGCCACCAGCAAAACTGACAGTCCCTGGCGGGGCTACACCTTC
CATSKTDSPWRGYTF
>TRBV29-1|TRBD1|NA|TRBJ1-2
TGCAGCGTTGTCCCTGCGAACAGGGGGAAATATGGCTACACCTTC
CSVVPANRGKYGYTF
>TRBV28|NA|NA|TRBJ1-4
TGTGCCAGCAGTTTATCTTCAGGGTGGTTTGAAAAACTGTTTTTT
CASSLSSGWFEKLFF
>TRBV19|NA|NA|TRBJ1-1
TGTGCCAGTAGTAATGGGGGCGTTGGTGAAGCTTTCTTT
CASSNGGVGEAFF
>TRBV2|NA|NA|TRBJ2-7
TGTGCCAGCAGAGGACTGGCCCTCCACGAGCAGTACTTC
CASRGLALHEQYF
>TRBV7-2|TRBD1|NA|TRBJ1-5
TGTGCCAGCAGCTTAGACAGGGGGACCCTACAGCCCCAGCATTTT
CASSLDRGTLQPQHF
>TRBV29-1|NA|NA|TRBJ1-2
TGCAGCGGTCCGGGACTCAGTGGCTACACCTTC
CSGPGLSGYTF
>TRBV5-5|TRBD2|NA|TRBJ2-1
TGTGCCAGCAGCCCGGGGGGAATGAATGAGCAGTTCTTC
CASSPGGMNEQFF
>TRBV27|NA|NA|TRBJ2-6
TGTGCCAGCAGTTTGCGACAGGGAGGCTCTGGGGCCAACGTCCTGACTTTC
CASSLRQGGSGANVLTF
>TRBV29-1|NA|NA|TRBJ1-2
TGCAGCGTTGCTCTTGGCTACACCTTC
CSVALGYTF
>TRBV5-1|NA|NA|TRBJ1-1
TGCGCCAGCAGCTTGGAGCTGAACACTGAAGCTTTCTTT
CASSLELNTEAFF